This is a list of T cell receptor beta chains from one sample in a study of blood T cell repertoires in COVID-19. TCRdb's table, derived via immunoSEQ multiplex PCR, lists solely in-frame clones and lacks some. The repertoire holds about 35,000 clones, with 80% to 90% as singletons. Sequences were obtained from peripheral blood. These receptors were taken from a human donor in a cohort sampled during active COVID-19. CDR3s include the opening cysteine and the closing phenylalanine or tryptophan. A D gene is named only where the DNA matches it firmly. Clone size is given for some rows only: seen once, a few or many times, or a class if the clone is expanded.

-,TRBJ2-7,TRBV15,TRBD1,TGTGCCACCAGCAGACCTGAGACAGGGGGCGGGTACGAGCAGTACTTC,CATSRPETGGGYEQYF
-,TRBJ2-7,TRBV5-1,TRBD2,TGCGCCAGCAGCTCAGCGGGGGGGCCTGACGAGCAGTACTTC,CASSSAGGPDEQYF
-,TRBJ1-1,TRBV6-2/TRBV6-3,TRBD1,TGTGCCAGCAGCACACAGGGGGCCTTTGGAGAAGCTTTCTTT,CASSTQGAFGEAFF
-,TRBJ2-7,TRBV6-5,-,TGTGCCACCTACAAGGGGGCCTACGAGCAGTACTTC,CATYKGAYEQYF
once,TRBJ2-5,TRBV11-2,-,TGTGCCAGCAGCTTAAGGGGGAACGAAGAGACCCAGTACTTC,CASSLRGNEETQYF
once,TRBJ2-1,TRBV6-5,-,TGTGCCAGCAGTCAGTCATGGACACCAATGGGTGAGCAGTTCTTC,CASSQSWTPMGEQFF
-,TRBJ2-7,TRBV7-2,-,TGTGCCAGCAGCTTGAAACCAGGGGTCTCCTACGAGCAGTACTTC,CASSLKPGVSYEQYF
-,TRBJ1-3,TRBV4-1,-,TGCGCCAGCAGCCAAGAGGGCAACTCTGGAAACACCATATATTTT,CASSQEGNSGNTIYF
-,TRBJ2-3,TRBV4-1,-,TGCGCCAGCAGCCAAGATCTGGGTGGGAGACTGGCTAGCACAGATACGCAGTATTTT,CASSQDLGGRLASTDTQYF
-,TRBJ2-7,TRBV4-3,TRBD1,TGCGCCAGCAGCCAAACGACTTACCGTGGACAGGGTGATTACGAGCAGTACTTC,CASSQTTYRGQGDYEQYF
-,TRBJ1-4,TRBV24-1,TRBD1,TGTGCCACCAGTGACACGGGACAGGGGACAACTAATGAAAAACTGTTTTTT,CATSDTGQGTTNEKLFF
once,TRBJ1-4,TRBV5-5,-,TGTGCCAGCAGCAATCTCCAGGGCGATGAAAAACTGTTTTTT,CASSNLQGDEKLFF
-,TRBJ2-2,TRBV7-7,TRBD1,TGTGCCAGCAGCCTTGCAGGACAGGGGGTCGGGGAGCTGTTTTTT,CASSLAGQGVGELFF
-,TRBJ2-7,TRBV5-6,-,TGTGCCAGCAGCTTGATGATTTTTGGCAGTTACGAGCAGTACTTC,CASSLMIFGSYEQYF
-,TRBJ2-7,TRBV10-1,-,TGCGCCAGCAGTGCATCGGGGTTCGGCGAGCAGTACTTC,CASSASGFGEQYF
once,TRBJ1-1,TRBV9,-,TGTGCCAGCAGCGTAGTGAACAGGGCGAACACTGAAGCTTTCTTT,CASSVVNRANTEAFF
once,TRBJ1-2,TRBV10-1,-,TGCGCCAGCAGTGGAGACGGGGGATATGGCTACACCTTC,CASSGDGGYGYTF
-,TRBJ2-5,TRBV5-4,-,TGTGCCAGCAGCTCACAGGGAATTAGTGAGACCCAGTACTTC,CASSSQGISETQYF
-,TRBJ2-2,TRBV9,TRBD2,TGTGCCAGCAGCCCTGGGACTAGAAACACCGGGGAGCTGTTTTTT,CASSPGTRNTGELFF
-,TRBJ1-3,TRBV28,TRBD1,TGTGCCAGCAAAGGACAGGGTATCGGAAACACCATATATTTT,CASKGQGIGNTIYF
once,TRBJ1-2,TRBV7-8,-,TGTGCCAGCAGCTTAGTTGGGGGGTATAACTATGGCTACACCTTC,CASSLVGGYNYGYTF
-,TRBJ2-3,TRBV18,TRBD2,TGTGCCAGCTCACCCCCAGGGACTAGCGGGGGGGGCACAGATACGCAGTATTTT,CASSPPGTSGGGTDTQYF
-,TRBJ1-1,TRBV5-4,-,TGTGCCAGCAGCCTGGACAGTAACACTGAAGCTTTCTTT,CASSLDSNTEAFF
-,TRBJ2-5,TRBV5-1,TRBD2,TGCGCCAGCAGCTCCGGGGGGGGAACCCGCGGGGAGACCCAGTACTTC,CASSSGGGTRGETQYF
-,TRBJ2-4,TRBV7-2,-,TGTGCCAGCAGCTCCACGGGGGGCGCAAACATTCAGTACTTC,CASSSTGGANIQYF
-,TRBJ2-7,TRBV6-6,-,TGTGCCAGCAGTTACTTCTCGGAGGAGCAGTACTTC,CASSYFSEEQYF
-,TRBJ1-4,TRBV7-8,-,TGTGCCAGCAGCGCCGGGACTCTTAATGAAAAACTGTTTTTT,CASSAGTLNEKLFF
-,TRBJ2-1,TRBV7-2,-,TGTGCCAGCAGCTTTTACGGGGGTGAGCAGTTCTTC,CASSFYGGEQFF
-,TRBJ1-4,TRBV15,-,TGTGCCACCAGCAAGGAGCCTCGGGGTGAAAAACTGTTTTTT,CATSKEPRGEKLFF
-,TRBJ2-7,TRBV15,TRBD1,TGTGCCACGAATCCAGACAGGGGGCCCTACGAGCAGTACTTC,CATNPDRGPYEQYF
-,TRBJ2-3,TRBV4-2,-,TGTGCCAGCAGCCAAGACCCCAGGATAGATACGCAGTATTTT,CASSQDPRIDTQYF
-,TRBJ2-7,TRBV5-4,-,TGTGCCAGCAGCTTGCGGGGAAATCGTTCCTACGAGCAGTACTTC,CASSLRGNRSYEQYF
-,TRBJ1-5,TRBV5-1,-,TGCGCCAGCAGCTATGGGGGGGGCGAGCCCCAGCATTTT,CASSYGGGEPQHF
-,TRBJ2-5,TRBV28,-,TGTGCCAGCAGTTCAACGGGGGAAGAGACCCAGTACTTC,CASSSTGEETQYF
-,TRBJ2-7,TRBV27,-,TGTGCCAGCAGAGGAGGATCCCCCGACTACGAGCAGTACTTC,CASRGGSPDYEQYF
-,TRBJ2-1,TRBV27,-,TGTGCCAGCAGTTCGGGGTTTGAGCAGTTCTTC,CASSSGFEQFF
-,TRBJ1-1,TRBV18,TRBD1,TGTGCCAGCTCACCGGCGGACAGGGACACTGAAGCTTTCTTT,CASSPADRDTEAFF
-,TRBJ2-2,TRBV5-4,-,TGTGCCAGCAGCTTGACAGGGCAAACCGGGGAGCTGTTTTTT,CASSLTGQTGELFF
-,TRBJ1-5,TRBV29-1,-,TGCAGCGCCAGGTGGGGGGGGGACAGCAATCAGCCCCAGCATTTT,CSARWGGDSNQPQHF
-,TRBJ1-4,TRBV19,TRBD1,TGTGCCAGCATTGAACAGGGGGGTAATGAAAAACTGTTTTTT,CASIEQGGNEKLFF
-,TRBJ2-1,TRBV7-2,-,TGTGCCAGCAGCTTAGGGGCTGGCTCCTACAATGAGCAGTTCTTC,CASSLGAGSYNEQFF
-,TRBJ1-2,TRBV2,TRBD1,TGTGCCAGCTCCACGACAGGGGCTGGCTACACCTTC,CASSTTGAGYTF
few,TRBJ2-1,TRBV5-1,TRBD2,TGCGCCAGCAGCTTGGGACTAGCCGGCAATGAGCAGTTCTTC,CASSLGLAGNEQFF
-,TRBJ2-7,TRBV5-1,TRBD2,TGCGCCAGCAGCTTGGAAGACGGGGGGAGAGGATACTTC,CASSLEDGGRGYF
-,TRBJ1-5,TRBV7-8,TRBD1,TGTGCCAGCAGCTACGCGTCATTTCCAGGGGGCGGTCAGCCCCAGCATTTT,CASSYASFPGGGQPQHF
-,TRBJ2-3,TRBV27,TRBD2,TGTGCCAGCAGTTTATCTAATCGGGCGGGGGGACTAGCGGTATATACGCAGTATTTT,CASSLSNRAGGLAVYTQYF
-,TRBJ1-2,TRBV27,-,TGTGCCAGCAGTCCAACAGGTGCCTATGGCTACACCTTC,CASSPTGAYGYTF
once,TRBJ2-7,TRBV28,TRBD1,TGTGCCAGCAGTGATCGGACAGGATTTTCCTCCGAGCAGTACTTC,CASSDRTGFSSEQYF
-,TRBJ1-1,TRBV7-2,-,TGTGCCAGCAGCGCCCAACAGGGGAACACTGAAGCTTTCTTT,CASSAQQGNTEAFF
medium-sized,TRBJ2-5,TRBV5-5,TRBD1,TGTGCCAGCAGCTTAGACAGGGGAGAGACCCAGTACTTC,CASSLDRGETQYF
-,TRBJ2-6,TRBV6-5,-,TGTGCCAGCAGTTACGGCACAGGGTCTGGGGCCAACGTCCTGACTTTC,CASSYGTGSGANVLTF
-,TRBJ2-3,TRBV6-2/TRBV6-3,TRBD1,TGTGCCAGCAGTTCTCAACAGGGGCGCGGAGATACGCAGTATTTT,CASSSQQGRGDTQYF
-,TRBJ2-1,TRBV10-2,-,TGCGCCAGCAGTACGGGGGTAAACAATGAGCAGTTCTTC,CASSTGVNNEQFF
-,TRBJ2-7,TRBV4-1,TRBD1,TGCGCCAGCAGCCAAGAATCGTGGACAGGGGTTGCCGAGCAGTACTTC,CASSQESWTGVAEQYF
-,TRBJ1-4,TRBV19,-,TGTGCCAGTAGTAGTGCACAGGGAAATGAAAAACTGTTTTTT,CASSSAQGNEKLFF
once,TRBJ2-7,TRBV6-5,-,TGTGCCAGCAGTTACTCGACGGGGGTGAGCACCTACGAGCAGTACTTC,CASSYSTGVSTYEQYF
-,TRBJ2-7,TRBV28,-,TGTGCCAGCAGTTTGGCCAGGGGAATCTACGAGCAGTACTTC,CASSLARGIYEQYF
once,TRBJ2-7,TRBV28,-,TGTGCCAGCAGTTTATTTCCCACTAGTTCGTTGGCCGAGCAGTACTTC,CASSLFPTSSLAEQYF
-,TRBJ1-1,TRBV28,-,TGTGCCAGCAGTTCCGCCGGGAGCAGGACTAGTGAAGCTTTCTTT,CASSSAGSRTSEAFF
once,TRBJ1-1,TRBV7-3,TRBD1,TGTGCCAGCAGCCGAAGACAGGGGGCGAGGACTGAAGCTTTCTTT,CASSRRQGARTEAFF